The present entry profiles one TCR beta chain with its context. This clonotype has a count of ten or more. Its antigen is still unknown. There are no base qualities to consult, and no much larger clone falls within one base. The source of the sample is a study of T cells of healthy individuals (dated by TCRdb to the late 2010s). The library was made by 5' RACE. The sample was run on an Illumina MiSeq. Clones were called with MiXCR by TCRdb after fastp trimmed the public reads at Q25, and only in-frame beta chains were retained. Here each entry gathers all rows of one CDR3 protein and keeps the most common genes and DNA. The sample table contains approximately 89,000 distinct CDR3 sequences; only one count was recorded for around 5.1% of them. The ten largest clones take up roughly 7.5% of the sample. From the germline V gene (reference sequence), CDR1 is MNHEY and CDR2 is SMNVEV. The CDR3 sequence holds 15 residues, the cysteine and phenylalanine included. Only the CDR3 part of the read is kept: 45 bases, read in frame from the first base. The V and J ends are trimmed by 6 bases and 1 base, leaving 15 bases between them.

This receptor chain uses TRBV27 and TRBJ1-1; possibly the D gene is TRBD1, per 5 matching bases. The clonotype originates from a female donor in good health. The encoded CDR3 is CASSLSRAANTEAFF. The nucleotides read TGTGCCAGCAGCTTAAGCAGGGCCGCGAACACTGAAGCTTTCTTT.